The clone carrying this TCR beta chain was counted many times. Antigen unknown. This record comes from a study of CD8 T cells in ankylosing spondylitis. Library preparation for TCR beta used quantitative 5'-RACE with molecular barcodes. A single record per CDR3 protein comes from TCRdb applying MiXCR to the 5' RACE reads. The sample holds around 330,000 distinct CDR3 sequences, approximately 10% seen once. The study, taken as a whole, reports: A motif of eight highly homologous TCR beta variants was seen as apparently characteristic of ankylosing spondylitis blood.

V dropped 6 bases and J dropped 4 bases, with 13 bases sitting between them. The CDR3 has 14 amino acids. Germline V lookup: CDR1 MDHEN, CDR2 SYDVKM. The sequence came from a female donor with ankylosing spondylitis or in good health (not recorded which). The sequenced sample consisted of blood, either unsorted or a sorted T cell fraction (not recorded which). The chain carries TRBV28 and TRBJ1-5; D remains ambiguous. CDR3: CASSPRTLNQPQHF. The CDR3 bases are TGTGCCAGCAGCCCTAGGACCTTAAATCAGCCCCAGCATTTT.